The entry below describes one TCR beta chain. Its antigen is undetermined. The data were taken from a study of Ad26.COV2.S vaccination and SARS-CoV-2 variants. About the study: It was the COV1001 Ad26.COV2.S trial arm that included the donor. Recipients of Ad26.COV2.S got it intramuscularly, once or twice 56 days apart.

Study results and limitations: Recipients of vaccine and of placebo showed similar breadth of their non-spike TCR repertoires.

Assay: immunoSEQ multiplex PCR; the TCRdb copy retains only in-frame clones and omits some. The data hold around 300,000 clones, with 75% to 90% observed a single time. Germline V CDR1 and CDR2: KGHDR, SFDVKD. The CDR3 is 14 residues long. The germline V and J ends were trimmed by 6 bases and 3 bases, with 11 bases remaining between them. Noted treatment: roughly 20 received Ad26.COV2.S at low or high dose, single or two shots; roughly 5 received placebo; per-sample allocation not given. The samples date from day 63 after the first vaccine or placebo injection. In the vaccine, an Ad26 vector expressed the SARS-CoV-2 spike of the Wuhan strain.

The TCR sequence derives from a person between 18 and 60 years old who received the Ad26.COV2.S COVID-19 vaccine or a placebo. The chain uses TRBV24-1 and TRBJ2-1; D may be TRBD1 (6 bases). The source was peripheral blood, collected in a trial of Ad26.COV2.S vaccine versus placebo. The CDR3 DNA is TGTGCCACCAGTCAGGGGTCGGGCTACAATGAGCAGTTCTTC. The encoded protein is CATSQGSGYNEQFF.